These 2 T cell receptor beta chains originate from one sample sequenced in a study of T-cell reconstitution after alpha-beta-depleted transplantation in children. Preparation of the TCRbeta library used unique molecular identifiers. TCRdb reprocessed the PCR reads via MiXCR and lists one record per CDR3 protein. The sample includes about 31,000 distinct CDR3 sequences, about 6% of them seen just once. These receptors are not linked to any known antigen. Overall study results and limits: Reportedly, only several hundred clones from non-depleted graft cells drove alpha-beta T-cell counts at about two months.

Sequencing was performed on peripheral blood, taken 60 days after TCRalphabeta/CD19-depleted stem cell transplant. These receptors originate from a child younger than two who had a stem cell transplant for acute myeloid leukemia, so the T cells may come from the graft donor.

This clonotype was observed many times. The chain carries TRBV4-2 and TRBJ1-4, with 12 positions matching TRBD1. The germline CDR1 and CDR2 sequences are LGHNA and YNFKEQ. V lost 5 bases and J lost 8; bases outside the gene matches: 15. The CDR3 extends over 18 amino acids. The CDR3 DNA reads TGTGCCAGCAGCACGACTTGGGACAGGGGGCGCGGGAGAGAAAAACTGTTTTTT. This gives the protein CASSTTWDRGRGREKLFF.

This clonotype was seen at least ten times. This chain joins TRBV7-9 and TRBJ2-7, with a possible D match to TRBD2 (6 bases). V was clipped by 4 bases and J by 0 bases, with 13 bases between them. The CDR3 consists of 15 residues. CDR1 is SEHNR and CDR2 is FQNEAQ in the germline V gene (reference sequence). CDR3 DNA: TGTGCCAGCAGCTCCAGGGAGGCCAGCTCCTACGAGCAGTACTTC. It codes for CASSSREASSYEQYF.